One and the same sample provided the 17 T cell receptor beta chains below, sequenced in a study of shared clonotypes between healthy human individuals (dated by TCRdb to 2018 to 2021). Receptors were amplified or captured by the immunoSEQ multiplex PCR assay. TCRdb stores this immuneACCESS table with in-frame sequences only. Part of the clones is absent; in the studies checked, under half of the shortfall reflects unresolved V genes, and no reason is known for the rest. The sample has around 1.5 million clones on record, 95% to 99% of them singletons. The top ten hold about 0.4% of the sample. The material sequenced was naive CD4+ T cells sorted from blood. Read against the paper, the sample's cell subset or site label means: CD45RA+ positively selected. Receptors originate from a man aged 25-45 years in good health.

The chain joins TRBV9 to TRBJ2-7, with D maybe TRBD2 (6 bases). V was shortened by 0 bases and J by 7 bases, with 20 bases between the two germline ends. This CDR3 is 16 amino acids long. CDR1 SGDLS and CDR2 YYNGEE come from the germline V gene. The CDR3 loop is CASSVGPSLLEGEQYF. In DNA, the CDR3 is TGTGCCAGCAGCGTAGGACCTTCCCTGTTGGAGGGGGAGCAGTACTTC. The variable domain in full, completed from reference TRBV9 and TRBJ2-7, reads DSGVTQTPKHLITATGQRVTLRCSPRSGDLSVYWYQQSLDQGLQFLIQYYNGEERAKGNILERFSAQQFPDLHSELNLSSLELGDSALYFCASSVGPSLLEGEQYFGPGTRLTVT.

This clone was seen just once. J is TRBJ2-1 and V is TRBV6-5; 7 positions agree with TRBD2. The CDR3 runs 16 residues. Germline values: CDR1 MNHEY, CDR2 SVGAGI. Trimming cost V 0 bases and J 8 bases; bases outside gene matches: 10. CDR3 sequence (DNA): TGTGCCAGCAGTTACTCGATGACTAGCCGAGGTGATGAGCAGTTCTTC. Its protein is CASSYSMTSRGDEQFF.

The rearrangement joins TRBV7-9 to TRBJ2-3, with 8 bases lining up with TRBD2. From germline, CDR1 is SEHNR and CDR2 FQNEAQ (reference sequence). The ends lost 3 bases at V and 4 bases at J; junction bases unmatched: 3. This CDR3 is 14 amino acids long. The CDR3 loop reads CASSFTGGADTQYF. The CDR3 DNA reads TGTGCCAGCAGCTTTACGGGAGGGGCAGATACGCAGTATTTT.

CDR3 in amino acids: CASSPRRISYEQYF. For the CDR3, the DNA is TGTGCCAGCTCACCGAGACGGATCTCCTACGAGCAGTACTTC. The chain recombines TRBV18 with TRBJ2-7; unclear D gene. Trimming took 3 bases from V and 0 from J, leaving 9 bases between them. The CDR3 spans 14 residues. Germline CDR1 KGHSH, CDR2 LQKENI. The variable domain in full, completed from reference TRBV18 and TRBJ2-7, reads NAGVMQNPRHLVRRRGQEARLRCSPMKGHSHVYWYRQLPEEGLKFMVYLQKENIIDESGMPKERFSAEFPKEGPSILRIQQVVRGDSAAYFCASSPRRISYEQYFGPGTRLTVT.

Concerning this clone: Within the sample, other DNA sequences also encode this same CDR3. The chain carries TRBV18 and TRBJ2-5; D remains ambiguous. The CDR3 is made up of 14 amino acids. CDR1 KGHSH and CDR2 LQKENI come from the germline V gene. V gave up 1 base and J gave up 5 bases, with 11 bases separating them. The CDR3 DNA is TGTGCCAGCTCACCACTCACAGCCCAGGAGACCCAGTACTTC. This codes for CASSPLTAQETQYF.

The chain carries TRBV19 and TRBJ2-1; 8 bases fit TRBD2. The CDR3 has 11 amino acids. The V gene's germline CDR1 is LNHDA and CDR2 SQIVND (reference sequence). Germline trimming cut 3 bases from V and 13 bases from J; bases unmatched to any gene: 2. CDR3 in DNA: TGTGCCAGTAGTATTGGGACTAGTCAGTTCTTC. It specifies CASSIGTSQFF.

This clone was recorded only once. The chain carries TRBV27 and TRBJ2-7, with 7 bases that match TRBD2. V was clipped by 3 bases and J by 5 bases; unmatched bases: 10. CDR3 size: 15 residues. CDR1 MNHEY and CDR2 SMNVEV come from the germline V gene (reference sequence). CDR3 bases: TGTGCCAGCAGTTTTGTGCTAGCGGTGGGGCACGAGCAGTACTTC. Residues: CASSFVLAVGHEQYF.

The V call is TRBV6-5, the J call TRBJ1-4, with unresolved D. Germline loops: CDR1 MNHEY, CDR2 SVGAGI. V was shortened by 4 bases and J by 0 bases, with 6 bases between the two germline ends. There are 14 residues in the CDR3. The CDR3 DNA sequence: TGTGCCAGCAGTTCGGTGGCAACTAATGAAAAACTGTTTTTT. Its protein product is CASSSVATNEKLFF.

J is TRBJ1-1 and V is TRBV5-4; 8 positions match TRBD1. This CDR3 comprises 17 residues. V lost 3 bases, J lost 0 bases, and 10 bases stayed unmatched. Germline values: CDR1 SGHNT, CDR2 YYREEE (reference sequence). The CDR3 DNA reads TGTGCCAGCAGCTCAGGGCTTAGGACAGGGCTGAACACTGAAGCTTTCTTT. Protein: CASSSGLRTGLNTEAFF.

The chain recombines TRBV9 with TRBJ2-2; no clear D. Germline lookup yields CDR1 SGDLS and CDR2 YYNGEE. The CDR3 has 14 residues. V lost 3 bases, J lost 8 bases, and 14 bases lay in between. CDR3 loop: CASSAGPEVGELFF. The DNA for the CDR3 is TGTGCCAGCAGCGCAGGCCCTGAAGTTGGGGAGCTGTTTTTT.

V and J are TRBV19 and TRBJ1-1, with D possibly matching TRBD1 (6 bases). CDR3 length equals 15 residues. The germline V gene has CDR1 LNHDA and CDR2 SQIVND (reference sequence). Trimming took off 3 bases at V and 6 bases at J, with 17 bases between the two ends. CDR3 sequence (DNA): TGTGCCAGTAGTATCTCTTCGACAGGCACCCCTGAAGCTTTCTTT. As protein: CASSISSTGTPEAFF.

The chain is built from TRBV28 and TRBJ2-7, with 9 bases that match TRBD2. Trimming at V came to 2 bases and at J to 3 bases, leaving 5 bases not matched to a gene. The CDR3 sequence is 15 residues long. CDR1 and CDR2 from the germline V gene are MDHEN and SYDVKM. CDR3 amino acids: CASSLILAGDYEQYF. In DNA, the CDR3 is TGTGCCAGCAGTTTAATTTTAGCGGGGGACTACGAGCAGTACTTC. The entire variable domain, with the rest obtained from reference TRBV28 and TRBJ2-7, is as follows: DVKVTQSSRYLVKRTGEKVFLECVQDMDHENMFWYRQDPGLGLRLIYFSYDVKMKEKGDIPEGYSVSREKKERFSLILESASTNQTSMYLCASSLILAGDYEQYFGPGTRLTVT.

The chain has TRBV7-6 and TRBJ2-5; maybe TRBD2 (7 bases). Germline CDR1 is SGHVS and CDR2 is FNYEAQ. The ends were cut back, 2 bases at V and 4 bases at J, with 11 bases in the middle. The CDR3 has 14 amino acids. The CDR3: CASSLTGRGETQYF. As DNA, the CDR3 is TGTGCCAGCAGCTTAACAGGGAGGGGAGAGACCCAGTACTTC.

This chain's CDR3 is CASSLDSTYEQYF. The DNA of the CDR3 is TGTGCCAGCAGCTTGGACAGTACCTACGAGCAGTACTTC. The chain employs TRBV5-6 and TRBJ2-7, with no clear D. Trimming took off 0 bases at V and 2 bases at J, with 6 bases between the two ends. The CDR3 extends over 13 amino acids. CDR1 SGHDT and CDR2 YYEEEE come from the germline V gene.

The rearrangement uses TRBV29-1 and TRBJ1-1, with 7 nucleotides matching TRBD1. CDR1 and CDR2 (germline): SQVTM, ANQGSEA. Unmatched junction bases numbered 8, after V lost 7 bases and J lost 0 bases. The CDR3 runs 14 residues. CDR3 protein: CSAYPGGMNTEAFF. Written as DNA, the CDR3 is TGCAGCGCCTACCCAGGGGGGATGAACACTGAAGCTTTCTTT.

This CDR3 is CASSLGTSGSTDTQYF. The CDR3 DNA sequence: TGTGCCAGCAGCTTGGGGACTAGCGGCAGCACAGATACGCAGTATTTT. The genes are TRBV5-6 and TRBJ2-3; TRBD2 aligns across 10 bases. V dropped 0 bases and J dropped 0; count of bases not matched to a gene: 1. There are 16 residues in the CDR3. Germline loops: CDR1 SGHDT, CDR2 YYEEEE.

The V gene is TRBV10-3, the J gene TRBJ1-1; the match to TRBD1 covers 8 bases. CDR1 and CDR2 (germline): ENHRY, SYGVKD. The CDR3 is 13 residues long. After removal of 6 bases from V and 12 bases from J, the junction contained 12 bases not matched to a gene. CDR3 nucleotides: TGTGCCATCAGCAGACAGGGGTTGGTGGAAACTTTCTTT. Its translation: CAISRQGLVETFF.